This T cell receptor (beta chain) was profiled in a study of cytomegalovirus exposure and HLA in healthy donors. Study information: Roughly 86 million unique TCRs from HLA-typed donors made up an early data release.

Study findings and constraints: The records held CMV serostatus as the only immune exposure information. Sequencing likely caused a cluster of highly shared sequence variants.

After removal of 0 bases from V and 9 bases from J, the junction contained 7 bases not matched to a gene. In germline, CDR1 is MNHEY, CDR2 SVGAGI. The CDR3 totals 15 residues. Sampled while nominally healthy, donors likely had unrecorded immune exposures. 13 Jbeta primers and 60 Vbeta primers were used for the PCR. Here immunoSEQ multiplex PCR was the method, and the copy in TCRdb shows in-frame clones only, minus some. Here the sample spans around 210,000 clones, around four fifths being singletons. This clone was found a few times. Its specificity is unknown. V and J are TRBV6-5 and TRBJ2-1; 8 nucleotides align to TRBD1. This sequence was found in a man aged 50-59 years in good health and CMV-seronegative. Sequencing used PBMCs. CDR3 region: CASSYSGQGRGEQFF. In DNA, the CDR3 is TGTGCCAGCAGTTACTCCGGACAGGGCCGAGGTGAGCAGTTCTTC.